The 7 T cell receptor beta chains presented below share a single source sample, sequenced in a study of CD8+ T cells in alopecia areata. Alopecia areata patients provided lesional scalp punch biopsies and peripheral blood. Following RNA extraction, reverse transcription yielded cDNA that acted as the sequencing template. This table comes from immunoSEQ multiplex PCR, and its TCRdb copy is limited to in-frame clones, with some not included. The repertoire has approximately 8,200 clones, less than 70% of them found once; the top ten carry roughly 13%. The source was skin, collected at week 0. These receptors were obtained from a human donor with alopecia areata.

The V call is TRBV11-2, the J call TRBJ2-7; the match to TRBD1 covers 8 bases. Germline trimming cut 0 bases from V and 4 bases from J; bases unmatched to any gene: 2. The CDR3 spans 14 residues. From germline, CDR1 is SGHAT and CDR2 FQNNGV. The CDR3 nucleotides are TGTGCCAGCAGCTTAGAGTACAGGGGGTACGAGCAGTACTTC. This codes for CASSLEYRGYEQYF.

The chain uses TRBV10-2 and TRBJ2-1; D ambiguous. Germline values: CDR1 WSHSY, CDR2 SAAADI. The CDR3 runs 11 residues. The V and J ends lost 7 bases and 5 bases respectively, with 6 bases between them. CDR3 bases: TGCGCCAGCACAAAGAACAATGAGCAGTTCTTC. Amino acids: CASTKNNEQFF.

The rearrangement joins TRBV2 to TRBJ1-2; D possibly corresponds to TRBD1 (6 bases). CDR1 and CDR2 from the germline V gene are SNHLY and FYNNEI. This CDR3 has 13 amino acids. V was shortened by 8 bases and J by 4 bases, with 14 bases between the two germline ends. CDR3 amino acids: CASEDRSVYGYTF. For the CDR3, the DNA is TGTGCCAGCGAGGACAGATCCGTCTATGGCTACACCTTC.

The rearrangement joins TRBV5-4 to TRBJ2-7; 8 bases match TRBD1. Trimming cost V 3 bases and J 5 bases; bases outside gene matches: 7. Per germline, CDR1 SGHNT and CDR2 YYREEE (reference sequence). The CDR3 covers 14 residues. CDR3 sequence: CASSSADRVNEQYF. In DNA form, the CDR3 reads TGTGCCAGCAGCTCGGCGGACAGGGTCAACGAGCAGTACTTC.

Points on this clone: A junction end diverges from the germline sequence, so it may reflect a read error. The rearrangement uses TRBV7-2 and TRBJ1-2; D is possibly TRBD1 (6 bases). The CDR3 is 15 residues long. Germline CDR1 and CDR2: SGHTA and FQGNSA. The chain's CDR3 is CASSQDPRGIYGYTF. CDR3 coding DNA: TGCGCCAGCAGCCAAGATCCCAGGGGTATCTATGGCTACACCTTC.

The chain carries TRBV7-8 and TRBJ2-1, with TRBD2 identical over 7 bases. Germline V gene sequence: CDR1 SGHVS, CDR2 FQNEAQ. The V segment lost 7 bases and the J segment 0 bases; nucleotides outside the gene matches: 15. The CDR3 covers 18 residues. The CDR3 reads CASTLSASGVSSYNEQFF. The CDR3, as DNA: TGTGCCAGCACCCTTAGCGCCAGCGGGGTAAGCTCCTACAATGAGCAGTTCTTC.

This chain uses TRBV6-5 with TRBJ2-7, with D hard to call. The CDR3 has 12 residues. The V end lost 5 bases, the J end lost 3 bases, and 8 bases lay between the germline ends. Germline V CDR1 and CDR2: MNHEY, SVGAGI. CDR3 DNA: TGTGCCAGCAGTCCCGGTCTCTACGAGCAGTACTTC. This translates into CASSPGLYEQYF.